These 29 T cell receptor beta chains were sequenced from one sample in a study of vaccination and CD4 T cells after COVID-19. These receptors are not linked to any known antigen. Treatment defined: roughly ten-day PBMC culture with coronavirus spike peptide pools or control peptides (ViraFEST assay). Those CD4+ T cells from the unexposed donor predate the COVID-19 pandemic (2011-2018). The Oncomine TCR Beta short-read assay was applied to DNA of cultured CD4+ T cells. TCRdb processed the PCR reads anew with MiXCR; each CDR3 protein has one entry. The data show roughly 10,000 distinct CDR3 sequences, roughly 60% seen once. The sequenced sample consisted of CD4+ T cells from blood, cultured in vitro. Source of these receptors: a human donor in good health.

This sequence joins TRBV7-6 and TRBJ2-1; TRBD2 aligns across 7 bases. The CDR3 is made up of 14 amino acids. In germline, CDR1 is SGHVS, CDR2 FNYEAQ. Losses at the gene ends were 1 base for V and 11 bases for J; bases not matched to a gene: 8. This CDR3 reads CASSLVLTGGQQFF. The CDR3 coding sequence is TGTGCCAGCAGCTTAGTTCTGACGGGAGGCCAGCAGTTCTTC.

This clonotype was recorded a few times. This chain links TRBV5-4 with TRBJ2-7, with 9 positions matching TRBD1. This CDR3 has 15 amino acids. J was trimmed by 5 bases and V by 4 bases; bases with no gene match: 10. Germline V gives CDR1 SGHNT, CDR2 YYREEE (reference sequence). CDR3 region: CASSGTGTGYHEQYF. As DNA, the CDR3 is TGTGCCAGCAGCGGCACCGGGACAGGGTACCACGAGCAGTACTTC.

The chain uses TRBV12-3 or TRBV12-4 and TRBJ1-5; D remains unclear. The V end was cut by 3 bases, the J end by 0 bases, with 9 bases between. The CDR3 consists of 15 residues. The CDR3 DNA follows: TGTGCCAGCAGTTTTCGGCAGAATAGCAATCAGCCCCAGCATTTT. This translates into CASSFRQNSNQPQHF.

This clonotype was seen only a few times. The rearrangement joins TRBV27 to TRBJ1-1, with 8 positions matching TRBD1. The length of the CDR3 is 18 residues. Germline V CDR1 and CDR2: MNHEY, SMNVEV (reference sequence). The J segment lost 2 bases and the V segment lost 2 bases, leaving 13 bases of the junction unmatched. The CDR3 region has the DNA TGTGCCAGCAGTTTACAACCCCGACAGGGGCGAGGAAACACTGAAGCTTTCTTT. It yields the protein CASSLQPRQGRGNTEAFF.

V usage is TRBV7-6 and J usage is TRBJ1-2, with a possible D match to TRBD1 (5 bases). The V end was cut by 4 bases, the J end by 4 bases, with 16 bases between. Per germline, CDR1 SGHVS and CDR2 FNYEAQ. This CDR3 comprises 15 residues. The CDR3 DNA sequence: TGTGCCAGCAGCTCCCCAATCGACAGAGTCTATGGCTACACCTTC. This sequence encodes CASSSPIDRVYGYTF.

The chain is built from TRBV6-5 and TRBJ2-7; D tentatively fits TRBD1 or TRBD2 (6 bases each). The CDR3 loop spans 14 amino acids. V lost 4 bases and J 0 bases, leaving 10 bases between the germline ends. The germline gives CDR1 MNHEY, CDR2 SVGAGI. The CDR3 here is CASSFPGASYEQYF. Written as DNA, the CDR3 is TGTGCCAGCAGTTTTCCGGGGGCCTCCTACGAGCAGTACTTC.

In this sample, this clonotype turned up a few times. The chain couples TRBV7-2 to TRBJ2-5; 9 nucleotides line up with TRBD1. Germline V gives CDR1 SGHTA, CDR2 FQGNSA. The length of the CDR3 is 14 residues. The J segment lost 4 bases and the V segment lost 4 bases, leaving 4 bases of the junction unmatched. CDR3 in DNA: TGTGCCAGCAGCTCGGGGACAGGGCTAGAGACCCAGTACTTC. It translates to CASSSGTGLETQYF.

The chain carries TRBV6-1 and TRBJ2-1; the D gene is possibly TRBD1 (5 bases). Per germline, CDR1 MNHNS and CDR2 SASEGT. V was cut by 6 bases and J by 6 bases, with 9 bases left in between. This CDR3 spans 12 amino acids. CDR3 sequence (DNA): TGTGCCAGCAGAGACAGTCCCAATGAGCAGTTCTTC. This encodes CASRDSPNEQFF.

This sequence joins TRBV6-1 and TRBJ1-5, with D maybe TRBD1 (5 bases). CDR1 and CDR2 from the germline V gene are MNHNS and SASEGT. The CDR3 has 13 residues. V was shortened by 7 bases and J by 4 bases, with 11 bases between the two germline ends. CDR3 nucleotide sequence: TGTGCCAGCATTGACAGTCCTAATCAGCCCCAGCATTTT. Its protein product is CASIDSPNQPQHF.

This clonotype was seen more than once but under ten times. The V and J genes are TRBV20-1 and TRBJ1-3; D is possibly TRBD1 (5 bases). CDR3 length: 12 residues. V was trimmed by 3 bases and J by 7 bases, leaving 10 bases between them. Germline V gene lookup returns CDR1 DFQATT and CDR2 SNEGSKA (reference sequence). Here the CDR3 reads CSARGLSNTIYF. The DNA for the CDR3 is TGCAGTGCTAGGGGACTAAGCAACACCATATATTTT.

DNA of the CDR3: TGTGCCAGCAGCCGCAGGGGCAGTCAACAAGAGACCCAGTACTTC. It is translated as CASSRRGSQQETQYF. The chain has TRBV11-2 and TRBJ2-5; weak D call: TRBD1 (6 bases). This CDR3 contains 15 residues. Germline V lookup: CDR1 SGHAT, CDR2 FQNNGV. Trimming pared 5 bases from V and 2 bases from J, leaving 15 bases between. Using reference TRBV11-2 and TRBJ2-5 for the parts outside the CDR3, the full variable domain is EAGVAQSPRYKIIEKRQSVAFWCNPISGHATLYWYQQILGQGPKLLIQFQNNGVVDDSQLPKDRFSAERLKGVDSTLKIQPAKLEDSAVYLCASSRRGSQQETQYFGPGTRLLVL.

This clonotype was seen only a few times. V and J are TRBV7-8 and TRBJ1-1; possibly TRBD1 for D (5 bases). Trimming left V 8 bases short and J 0 bases short, with 13 bases between. Germline lookup yields CDR1 SGHVS and CDR2 FQNEAQ. The CDR3 is made up of 14 amino acids. CDR3 coding DNA: TGTGCCAGCTACACAGCAGGGATGAACACTGAAGCTTTCTTT. Protein sequence: CASYTAGMNTEAFF. Using reference TRBV7-8 and TRBJ1-1 for the parts outside the CDR3, the full variable domain is GAGVSQSPRYKVAKRGQDVALRCDPISGHVSLFWYQQALGQGPEFLTYFQNEAQLDKSGLPSDRFFAERPEGSVSTLKIQRTQQEDSAVYLCASYTAGMNTEAFFGQGTRLTVV.

CDR3 sequence (DNA): TGCGCCAGCAGGGGACAGGACGATGGCTACACCTTC. Protein product: CASRGQDDGYTF. The chain is built from TRBV4-3 and TRBJ1-2; 8 positions agree with TRBD1. With 6 bases clipped from V and 6 bases from J, the junction kept 3 bases outside the gene matches. CDR3 length: 12 amino acids. CDR1 is LGHNA and CDR2 is YSLEER in the germline V gene.

This rearrangement joins TRBV6-2 or TRBV6-3 to TRBJ1-5; D is uncertain. CDR3 length equals 14 residues. Looked up from germline, CDR1 is MNHEY and CDR2 is SVGEGT. The ends were cut back, 9 bases at V and 1 base at J, with 13 bases in the middle. The CDR3 protein is CASMQPGSNQPQHF. CDR3 DNA: TGTGCCAGTATGCAGCCCGGCAGCAATCAGCCCCAGCATTTT.

The rearrangement joins TRBV6-1 to TRBJ2-7; 7 nucleotides align to TRBD2. CDR3 length equals 15 residues. The germline gives CDR1 MNHNS, CDR2 SASEGT. V dropped 4 bases and J dropped 0; count of bases not matched to a gene: 6. The CDR3 sequence: CASSVGGTTSYEQYF. The CDR3 DNA sequence: TGTGCCAGCAGTGTCGGCGGGACTACCTCCTACGAGCAGTACTTC.

This clonotype was detected only a few times. This rearrangement joins TRBV6-2 or TRBV6-3 to TRBJ2-7; 7 bases map to TRBD1. Germline values: CDR1 MNHEY, CDR2 SVGEGT. The V and J ends lost 6 bases and 5 bases, in that order; junction bases with no gene match: 16. This CDR3 comprises 16 residues. In DNA, the CDR3 is TGTGCCAGCAGGACGACCCTCAGGGGGATATTGCACGAGCAGTACTTC. Protein: CASRTTLRGILHEQYF.

The rearrangement uses TRBV2 and TRBJ1-6; D remains ambiguous. The V gene's germline CDR1 is SNHLY and CDR2 FYNNEI. CDR3 length: 13 amino acids. V shed 4 bases and J shed 9 bases, with 10 bases lying between them. DNA of the CDR3: TGTGCCAGCAGTGCCGTCGGCCCTTCACCCCTCCACTTT. Its protein product is CASSAVGPSPLHF. The full variable domain, rest sourced from reference TRBV2 and TRBJ1-6, is EPEVTQTPSHQVTQMGQEVILRCVPISNHLYFYWYRQILGQKVEFLVSFYNNEISEKSEIFDDQFSVERPDGSNFTLKIRSTKLEDSAMYFCASSAVGPSPLHFGNGTRLTVT.

The rearrangement joins TRBV7-6 to TRBJ1-5, with a possible D match to TRBD1 (6 bases). This CDR3 has 16 residues. V was clipped by 5 bases and J by 2 bases, with 16 bases between them. Germline loops: CDR1 SGHVS, CDR2 FNYEAQ. The CDR3 nucleotides are TGTGCCAGCAGCCCTGAACAGGGTCGAGGCAATCAGCCCCAGCATTTT. This encodes CASSPEQGRGNQPQHF.

The rearrangement joins TRBV12-3 or TRBV12-4 to TRBJ1-5, with D possibly TRBD1 on 6 matching bases. Trimming took 5 bases from V and 6 from J, leaving 11 bases between them. The CDR3 spans 13 residues. CDR3 protein: CASSTGTGQPQHF. The CDR3 DNA follows: TGTGCCAGCAGTACAGGGACGGGTCAGCCCCAGCATTTT.

This clonotype appeared a single time. The chain links TRBV14 to TRBJ2-7; TRBD1 aligns across 7 bases. Germline trimming cut 4 bases from V and 3 bases from J; bases unmatched to any gene: 9. Germline-derived CDR1 and CDR2 are SGHDN and FVKESK. The CDR3 runs to 15 residues. The CDR3 DNA reads TGTGCCAGCAGCCTCTCGATGGGGACAGTCTACGAGCAGTACTTC. It translates to CASSLSMGTVYEQYF.

This clonotype was seen a handful of times. This sequence joins TRBV28 and TRBJ1-6; D gene uncertain. V dropped 3 bases and J dropped 7 bases, with 10 bases sitting between them. CDR3 size: 14 residues. Germline CDR1 reads MDHEN; CDR2 reads SYDVKM. Written as DNA, the CDR3 is TGTGCCAGCAGTTTTTCGCTGGAGAATTCACCCCTCCACTTT. Its translation: CASSFSLENSPLHF.

This clonotype was found once. V gene TRBV28 combines with J gene TRBJ1-1, with D tentatively TRBD1 (5 bases). The CDR3 length is 13 residues. Trimming removed 1 base from V and 14 bases from J, with 17 bases in between. Germline assignment: CDR1 MDHEN and CDR2 SYDVKM. The CDR3 loop is CASSLFWDPLAFF. The CDR3 DNA reads TGTGCCAGCAGTTTATTCTGGGACCCCCTAGCCTTCTTT.

This clonotype has a handful of counts. This chain connects TRBV2 to TRBJ1-1, with 9 bases matching TRBD1. V trimming: 2 bases; J trimming: 3 bases; junction bases outside the gene matches: 7. The CDR3 is made up of 16 amino acids. Germline V gene sequence: CDR1 SNHLY, CDR2 FYNNEI. The CDR3 spells CASSENRDRADTEAFF. In DNA form, the CDR3 reads TGTGCCAGCAGTGAAAACCGGGACAGGGCAGACACTGAAGCTTTCTTT.

The rearrangement uses TRBV5-4 and TRBJ1-2; 10 nucleotides line up with TRBD1. V gave up 3 bases and J gave up 6 bases; unmatched junction bases: 11. The germline V gene encodes CDR1 SGHNT and CDR2 YYREEE (reference sequence). The CDR3 has 16 residues. CDR3 nucleotide sequence: TGTGCCAGCAGCTCGGACAGGGGGGGATTGGATGATGGCTACACCTTC. Its translation is CASSSDRGGLDDGYTF.

This clonotype was picked up a small number of times. The CDR3 sequence: CASSGPRLRVDEQYF. The CDR3 DNA reads TGTGCCAGCAGCGGCCCCCGCCTAAGGGTCGACGAGCAGTACTTC. The rearrangement links TRBV7-8 to TRBJ2-7; no reliable D call. Deletions cut 5 bases from V and 5 bases from J, with 19 bases between. Germline-derived CDR1 and CDR2 are SGHVS and FQNEAQ. This CDR3 contains 15 residues.

V usage is TRBV7-2 and J usage is TRBJ1-1; the match to TRBD1 covers 8 bases. Germline CDR1 and CDR2: SGHTA and FQGNSA. The CDR3 spans 14 residues. J lost 6 bases, V lost 1 base, and 4 bases had no gene match. CDR3 residues: CASSLVTGDSEAFF. The DNA of the CDR3 is TGTGCCAGCAGCTTAGTGACAGGGGATTCTGAAGCTTTCTTT.

V gene TRBV7-2 combines with J gene TRBJ2-5, with 10 bases aligning to TRBD2. CDR1 is SGHTA, CDR2 FQGNSA, per germline. CDR3 length: 18 residues. V lost 1 base, J lost 4 bases, and 12 bases stayed unmatched. In DNA, the CDR3 is TGTGCCAGCAGCTTAGACAGGCGGAGCGGGGGGGCCGCAGAGACCCAGTACTTC. Its protein is CASSLDRRSGGAAETQYF. The full variable domain, rest sourced from reference TRBV7-2 and TRBJ2-5, is GAGVSQSPSNKVTEKGKDVELRCDPISGHTALYWYRQSLGQGLEFLIYFQGNSAPDKSGLPSDRFSAERTGGSVSTLTIQRTQQEDSAVYLCASSLDRRSGGAAETQYFGPGTRLLVL.

Only a few counts were recorded for this clonotype. This rearrangement joins TRBV5-5 to TRBJ2-5; D is undetermined. The CDR3 contains 12 residues. V was pared by 2 bases and J by 5 bases, with 7 bases between. Germline V CDR1 and CDR2: SGHKS, YYEKEE (reference sequence). The CDR3 DNA reads as TGTGCCAGCAGCTTTAACGGGGAGACCCAGTACTTC. This codes for CASSFNGETQYF.

This clonotype came up once. This chain joins TRBV2 and TRBJ2-5; D is ambiguous. The germline V gene has CDR1 SNHLY and CDR2 FYNNEI. V was pared by 4 bases and J by 5 bases, with 5 bases between. This CDR3 has 11 residues. The CDR3 is CASSGWETQYF. CDR3 nucleotides: TGTGCCAGCAGTGGGTGGGAGACCCAGTACTTC. The entire variable domain, with the rest obtained from reference TRBV2 and TRBJ2-5, is as follows: EPEVTQTPSHQVTQMGQEVILRCVPISNHLYFYWYRQILGQKVEFLVSFYNNEISEKSEIFDDQFSVERPDGSNFTLKIRSTKLEDSAMYFCASSGWETQYFGPGTRLLVL.